One and the same sample provided the 20 T cell receptor beta chains below, sequenced in a study of cytomegalovirus exposure and HLA in healthy donors. The PCR made use of 60 Vbeta and 13 Jbeta primers. TCRdb's table, derived via immunoSEQ multiplex PCR, lists solely in-frame clones and lacks some. This sample's clone table lists tens of thousands of clones. Sequencing was done on a sample of PBMCs. These receptors came from a man in his forties in good health and CMV-seronegative.

V gene TRBV30 combines with J gene TRBJ1-1; D ambiguous. The CDR3 length is 13 residues. Germline V gene lookup returns CDR1 GTSNPN and CDR2 SVGIG (reference sequence). V dropped 0 bases and J dropped 3 bases, with 8 bases sitting between them. The CDR3 nucleotides are TGTGCCTGGAGTGTGGAGTTGGACACTGAAGCTTTCTTT. It yields the protein CAWSVELDTEAFF.

V usage is TRBV29-1 and J usage is TRBJ1-2, with 9 bases lining up with TRBD1. With V trimmed by 3 bases and J by 4 bases, 9 bases remained unmatched. CDR1 is SQVTM, CDR2 ANQGSEA, per germline. The CDR3 is made up of 15 amino acids. The chain's CDR3 is CSVDYRRDRVYGYTF. For the CDR3, the DNA is TGCAGCGTTGATTACCGACGGGACAGGGTCTATGGCTACACCTTC.

The genes are TRBV30 and TRBJ2-7, with D possibly matching TRBD1 (5 bases). CDR3 length equals 13 residues. Germline CDR1 is GTSNPN and CDR2 is SVGIG (reference sequence). Trimming took 2 bases from V and 4 from J, leaving 12 bases between them. CDR3 sequence: CAWSFAGPYEQYF. DNA for the CDR3: TGTGCCTGGAGTTTCGCAGGGCCGTACGAGCAGTACTTC. The variable domain in full, completed from reference TRBV30 and TRBJ2-7, reads SQTIHQWPATLVQPVGSPLSLECTVEGTSNPNLYWYRQAAGRGLQLLFYSVGIGQISSEVPQNLSASRPQDRQFILSSKKLLLSDSGFYLCAWSFAGPYEQYFGPGTRLTVT.

CDR3 coding DNA: TGCGCCAGCAGCCCCCGAGATTCGAAAGAGACCCAGTACTTC. Translation gives CASSPRDSKETQYF. The gene calls are TRBV4-1 and TRBJ2-5; D ambiguous. Germline lookup yields CDR1 MGHRA and CDR2 YSYEKL. Trimming pared 4 bases from V and 3 bases from J, leaving 12 bases between. This CDR3 contains 14 residues.

The CDR3 DNA follows: TGTGCCAGCAGCGTCCCGGGGGTCCAAGAGACCCAGTACTTC. It is translated as CASSVPGVQETQYF. The chain couples TRBV9 to TRBJ2-5, with TRBD2 as a possible D gene (6 bases). The CDR3 is made up of 14 amino acids. Trimming left V 2 bases short and J 1 base short, with 9 bases between. Germline-derived CDR1 and CDR2 are SGDLS and YYNGEE.

The chain combines TRBV6-1 with TRBJ2-1; 7 bases agree with TRBD2. CDR1 and CDR2 (germline): MNHNS, SASEGT. V lost 7 bases to trimming and J lost 5 bases; unmatched junction nucleotides: 11. The CDR3 runs to 15 residues. CDR3 DNA sequence: TGTGCCAGCATCCAACGGGGCGGGGGAAACAATGAGCAGTTCTTC. It codes for CASIQRGGGNNEQFF.

This chain connects TRBV4-1 to TRBJ2-5, with TRBD2 as a possible D gene (7 bases). Germline values: CDR1 MGHRA, CDR2 YSYEKL. CDR3 length equals 15 residues. Trimming left V 4 bases short and J 2 bases short, with 14 bases between. CDR3 sequence reads: CASSLSGTQQETQYF. In DNA form, the CDR3 reads TGCGCCAGCAGCCTGAGCGGGACACAGCAAGAGACCCAGTACTTC.

This sequence joins TRBV7-2 and TRBJ2-2; D remains ambiguous. The CDR3 runs 14 residues. Germline V gene sequence: CDR1 SGHTA, CDR2 FQGNSA. The V gene lost 1 base and the J gene lost 5 bases, with 8 bases spanning the gap. DNA of the CDR3: TGTGCCAGCAGCTTAGGAACTCGGACCGGGGAGCTGTTTTTT. This translates into CASSLGTRTGELFF.

V usage is TRBV25-1 and J usage is TRBJ1-4; the match to TRBD1 covers 7 bases. CDR1 and CDR2 (germline): MGHDK, SYGVNS. CDR3 size: 14 residues. V was clipped by 6 bases and J by 3 bases; unmatched bases: 4. The CDR3 loop reads CASRAGTANEKLFF. The DNA for the CDR3 is TGTGCCAGCAGAGCCGGGACAGCTAATGAAAAACTGTTTTTT.

The chain uses TRBV4-1 and TRBJ2-1; D ambiguous. Germline CDR1 MGHRA, CDR2 YSYEKL. The CDR3 runs 15 residues. Between the trimmed V and J ends, which lost 0 bases and 8 bases, there was a span of 14 bases. The CDR3 sequence is CASSQESRRTDEQFF. DNA of the CDR3: TGCGCCAGCAGCCAAGAGTCCAGGCGTACGGATGAGCAGTTCTTC.

V gene TRBV6-5 combines with J gene TRBJ2-6; D call uncertain. Trimming cost V 2 bases and J 1 base, with 6 bases left between them. Germline V lookup: CDR1 MNHEY, CDR2 SVGAGI. There are 15 residues in the CDR3. CDR3 sequence (DNA): TGTGCCAGCAGTTACGATACTTCTGGGGCCAACGTCCTGACTTTC. This encodes CASSYDTSGANVLTF.

The J gene is TRBJ2-7, the V gene TRBV11-2, with D maybe TRBD2 (7 bases). CDR3 length: 15 amino acids. Germline CDR1 is SGHAT and CDR2 is FQNNGV. Trimming took off 0 bases at V and 11 bases at J, with 20 bases between the two ends. CDR3 sequence reads: CASSLDGGADGREYF. CDR3 coding DNA: TGTGCCAGCAGCTTAGATGGGGGGGCCGACGGCCGAGAGTACTTC.

The chain uses TRBV6-5 and TRBJ1-1; TRBD1 matches at 10 bases. J lost 4 bases, V lost 0 bases, and 2 bases had no gene match. The CDR3 is made up of 15 amino acids. In germline, CDR1 is MNHEY, CDR2 SVGAGI. CDR3 sequence: CASSYSGQGTTEAFF. CDR3 nucleotides: TGTGCCAGCAGTTACTCGGGACAGGGGACCACTGAAGCTTTCTTT.

V usage is TRBV5-4 and J usage is TRBJ2-5; 11 bases agree with TRBD2. CDR1 is SGHNT and CDR2 is YYREEE in the germline V gene (reference sequence). Unmatched junction bases numbered 4, after V lost 3 bases and J lost 0 bases. This CDR3 spans 16 amino acids. The CDR3 reads CASSSASGGYQETQYF. DNA for the CDR3: TGTGCCAGCAGCTCAGCTAGCGGGGGGTACCAAGAGACCCAGTACTTC.

V and J are TRBV5-1 and TRBJ2-2; the D gene is possibly TRBD1 (6 bases). CDR3 size: 15 residues. Per germline, CDR1 SGHRS and CDR2 YFSETQ. V gave up 2 bases and J gave up 0 bases, with 8 bases separating them. CDR3 DNA sequence: TGCGCCAGCAGCTTCGGGACAACGAACACCGGGGAGCTGTTTTTT. Its protein is CASSFGTTNTGELFF.

CDR3 in DNA: TGTGCCTGGAGTGTAAGTTTTGCCGCTCCTAGCCAGTTCTTC. It is translated as CAWSVSFAAPSQFF. The genes are TRBV30 and TRBJ2-1; the D gene is possibly TRBD2 (5 bases). The germline V and J ends were trimmed by 0 bases and 13 bases, with 19 bases remaining between them. This CDR3 contains 14 residues. Germline CDR1 reads GTSNPN; CDR2 reads SVGIG (reference sequence).

The CDR3 region is CASSPVGSYEQYF. The CDR3 nucleotides read TGTGCCAGCAGCCCGGTCGGGTCCTACGAGCAGTACTTC. The rearrangement joins TRBV6-5 to TRBJ2-7; D gene ambiguous. Germline loops: CDR1 MNHEY, CDR2 SVGAGI. Trimming took off 6 bases at V and 1 base at J, with 10 bases between the two ends. CDR3 length equals 13 residues.

The rearrangement joins TRBV28 to TRBJ1-6; D is undetermined. Looked up from germline, CDR1 is MDHEN and CDR2 is SYDVKM. The CDR3 extends over 14 amino acids. The V end lost 8 bases, the J end lost 10 bases, and 18 bases lay between the germline ends. The CDR3 DNA sequence: TGTGCCAGCGGGCCTGGAACCCTCCGCTCACCCCTCCACTTT. Translation gives CASGPGTLRSPLHF.

The chain combines TRBV5-1 with TRBJ2-1; a weak D match, TRBD1 (5 bases). The germline V and J ends were trimmed by 0 bases and 3 bases, with 10 bases remaining between them. CDR3 length: 15 amino acids. CDR1 and CDR2 (germline): SGHRS, YFSETQ. The CDR3 nucleotides are TGCGCCAGCAGCTTGGGACAGACAAGCTACAATGAGCAGTTCTTC. As protein: CASSLGQTSYNEQFF.

Comments on this clone: Other DNA variants within this sample encode the same CDR3. This sequence joins TRBV12-5 and TRBJ1-6; D is unclear. Germline V gene data show CDR1 as LGHNT and CDR2 as FRNRAP. The CDR3 consists of 13 residues. Trimming shortened V by 5 bases and J by 6 bases, and 8 bases separated the two germline ends. The CDR3 bases are TGTGCTAGTGGTGTGGAGAGTAATTCACCCCTCCACTTT. Its protein product is CASGVESNSPLHF.